Each of the 14 T cell receptor beta chains below was sequenced from the same sample in a study of glioma-infiltrating T cells after dendritic cell vaccination. Sample time point: after dendritic cell vaccination, including at tumor progression/relapse. Profiled with immunoSEQ multiplex PCR; TCRdb holds only in-frame clones, not every one. The profile shows roughly 60,000 clones, around nine tenths of them singletons. The sequencing used blood, collected after dendritic cell vaccination. The receptors were sampled from a human donor with glioblastoma.

This clone was seen only once. CDR3 nucleotides: TGTGCCACCAGCGGCCTAGGGGGCTTCGGCAATGAGCAGTTCTTC. Its protein is CATSGLGGFGNEQFF. The chain joins TRBV15 to TRBJ2-1; 7 positions match TRBD1. Germline trimming cut 5 bases from V and 6 bases from J; bases unmatched to any gene: 10. There are 15 residues in the CDR3. Germline values: CDR1 LNHNV, CDR2 YYDKDF (reference sequence).

The chain combines TRBV27 with TRBJ1-1, with 8 bases identical to TRBD1. The CDR3 length is 14 residues. Trimming cost V 5 bases and J 0 bases; bases outside gene matches: 2. Germline loops: CDR1 MNHEY, CDR2 SMNVEV (reference sequence). The DNA of the CDR3 is TGTGCCAGCAGTCCGGGACAGGTGAACACTGAAGCTTTCTTT. Encoded protein: CASSPGQVNTEAFF.

This clone was seen just once. The chain combines TRBV4-3 with TRBJ1-1; tentative D call: TRBD1 (5 bases). The germline gives CDR1 LGHNA, CDR2 YSLEER. V gave up 4 bases and J gave up 1 base, with 10 bases separating them. The length of the CDR3 is 14 residues. CDR3 nucleotide sequence: TGCGCCAGCAGCCCAGGGTCGTGGAACACTGAAGCTTTCTTT. This encodes CASSPGSWNTEAFF.

This clone was seen a handful of times. The chain links TRBV5-1 to TRBJ1-2; the D gene is possibly TRBD1 (5 bases). With 0 bases removed from V and 2 bases from J, the gap between germline ends came to 11 bases. Germline V lookup: CDR1 SGHRS, CDR2 YFSETQ. CDR3 length: 15 amino acids. CDR3 sequence: CASSLAVGGNYGYTF. The CDR3 DNA sequence: TGCGCCAGCAGCTTGGCCGTGGGGGGGAACTATGGCTACACCTTC.

J is TRBJ2-3 and V is TRBV5-1; 11 nucleotides align to TRBD2. This CDR3 comprises 16 residues. The germline gives CDR1 SGHRS, CDR2 YFSETQ. After removal of 5 bases from V and 2 bases from J, the junction contained 7 bases not matched to a gene. The CDR3 nucleotides read TGCGCCAGCAGAACCGGGACTAGCGGATCCACAGATACGCAGTATTTT. It yields the protein CASRTGTSGSTDTQYF. Filled out from reference TRBV5-1 and TRBJ2-3, the complete variable domain reads KAGVTQTPRYLIKTRGQQVTLSCSPISGHRSVSWYQQTPGQGLQFLFEYFSETQRNKGNFPGRFSGRQFSNSRSEMNVSTLELGDSALYLCASRTGTSGSTDTQYFGPGTRLTVL.

The gene calls are TRBV5-1 and TRBJ2-7, with 9 bases identical to TRBD1. With 5 bases clipped from V and 7 bases from J, the junction kept 10 bases outside the gene matches. Per the germline V gene, CDR1 is SGHRS and CDR2 is YFSETQ. The CDR3 contains 14 residues. The CDR3 loop reads CASSTGGFNREQYF. The CDR3 DNA reads as TGCGCCAGCAGTACAGGGGGCTTTAACAGGGAGCAGTACTTC. Full variable domain (rest looked up from reference TRBV5-1 and TRBJ2-7): KAGVTQTPRYLIKTRGQQVTLSCSPISGHRSVSWYQQTPGQGLQFLFEYFSETQRNKGNFPGRFSGRQFSNSRSEMNVSTLELGDSALYLCASSTGGFNREQYFGPGTRLTVT.

The V and J genes are TRBV9 and TRBJ1-2; TRBD1 matches 11 bases. The V segment lost 0 bases and the J segment 7 bases; nucleotides outside the gene matches: 8. Germline CDR1 reads SGDLS; CDR2 reads YYNGEE. The CDR3 runs to 16 residues. The CDR3 loop is CASSVEPGQGAVGYTF. The CDR3 DNA follows: TGTGCCAGCAGCGTAGAACCCGGACAGGGGGCTGTTGGCTACACCTTC.

J is TRBJ1-2 and V is TRBV7-9; weak D call: TRBD1 (5 bases). Germline lookup yields CDR1 SEHNR and CDR2 FQNEAQ (reference sequence). The CDR3 covers 13 residues. V lost 5 bases and J lost 7, with 14 bases in between. The CDR3 protein is CASSRQDSRGYTF. The CDR3 bases are TGTGCCAGCAGCCGACAAGACAGTCGTGGCTACACCTTC.

The V and J genes are TRBV29-1 and TRBJ2-3; TRBD1 might be the D (6 bases). CDR1 SQVTM and CDR2 ANQGSEA come from the germline V gene. The CDR3 spans 15 residues. Trimming removed 8 bases from V and 2 bases from J, with 20 bases in between. The CDR3 loop reads CSHLGATGSTDTQYF. CDR3 DNA sequence: TGCAGCCATTTGGGGGCCACGGGATCCACAGATACGCAGTATTTT.

This chain joins TRBV7-9 and TRBJ1-5; 11 nucleotides line up with TRBD1. CDR3 length: 15 amino acids. In germline, CDR1 is SEHNR, CDR2 FQNEAQ (reference sequence). V dropped 1 base and J dropped 5; count of bases not matched to a gene: 1. The CDR3 region is CASSLGTGGHQPQHF. DNA of the CDR3: TGTGCCAGCAGCTTAGGGACAGGGGGCCATCAGCCCCAGCATTTT.

The chain links TRBV5-4 to TRBJ2-1; D may be TRBD2 (5 bases). V gave up 4 bases and J gave up 4 bases, with 12 bases separating them. This CDR3 is 14 amino acids long. Looked up from germline, CDR1 is SGHNT and CDR2 is YYREEE (reference sequence). CDR3 sequence reads: CASSAGMLYNEQFF. CDR3 DNA: TGTGCCAGCAGCGCCGGGATGTTATACAATGAGCAGTTCTTC.

The rearrangement links TRBV5-4 to TRBJ1-3; D remains ambiguous. Trimming left V 1 base short and J 1 base short, with 6 bases between. The CDR3 loop spans 14 amino acids. Germline V gives CDR1 SGHNT, CDR2 YYREEE (reference sequence). In nucleotides, the CDR3 is TGTGCCAGCAGCTTGAGAGGGTCTGGAAACACCATATATTTT. Translating gives CASSLRGSGNTIYF.

This sequence joins TRBV19 and TRBJ2-3, with TRBD1 matching 8 bases. Germline-derived CDR1 and CDR2 are LNHDA and SQIVND (reference sequence). J lost 4 bases, V lost 7 bases, and 16 bases had no gene match. CDR3 length equals 17 residues. Here the CDR3 reads CASTKSRGRGHADTQYF. The CDR3 coding sequence is TGTGCCAGTACCAAGAGCAGGGGCAGGGGGCATGCAGATACGCAGTATTTT.

This chain links TRBV14 with TRBJ1-2; weak D call: TRBD1 (5 bases). V lost 0 bases and J lost 3, with 14 bases in between. The CDR3 has 16 residues. Looked up from germline, CDR1 is SGHDN and CDR2 is FVKESK. The CDR3 region has the DNA TGTGCCAGCAGCCAAGAACCACTCGGGGGGGACTATGGCTACACCTTC. This encodes CASSQEPLGGDYGYTF. Combining the CDR3 with reference TRBV14 and TRBJ1-2 gives the whole variable domain EAGVTQFPSHSVIEKGQTVTLRCDPISGHDNLYWYRRVMGKEIKFLLHFVKESKQDESGMPNNRFLAERTGGTYSTLKVQPAELEDSGVYFCASSQEPLGGDYGYTFGSGTRLTVV.